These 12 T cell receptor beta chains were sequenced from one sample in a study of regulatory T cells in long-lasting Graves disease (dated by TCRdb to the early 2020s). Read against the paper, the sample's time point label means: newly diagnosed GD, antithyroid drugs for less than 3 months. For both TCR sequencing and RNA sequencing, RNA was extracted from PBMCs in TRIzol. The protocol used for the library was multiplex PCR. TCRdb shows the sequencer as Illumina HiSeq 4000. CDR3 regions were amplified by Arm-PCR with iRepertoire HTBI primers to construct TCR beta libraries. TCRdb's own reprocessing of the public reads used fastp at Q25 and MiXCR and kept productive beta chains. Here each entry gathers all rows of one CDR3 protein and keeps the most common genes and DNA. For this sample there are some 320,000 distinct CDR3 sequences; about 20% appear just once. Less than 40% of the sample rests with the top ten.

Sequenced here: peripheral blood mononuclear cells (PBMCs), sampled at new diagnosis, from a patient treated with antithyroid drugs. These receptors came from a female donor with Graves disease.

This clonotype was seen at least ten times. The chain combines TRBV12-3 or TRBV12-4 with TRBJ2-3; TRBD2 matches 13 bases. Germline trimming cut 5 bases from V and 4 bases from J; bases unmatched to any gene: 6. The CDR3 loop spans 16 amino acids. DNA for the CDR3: TGTGCCAGCAGTCCGTGGACTAGCGGGAGTGCAGATACGCAGTATTTT. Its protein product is CASSPWTSGSADTQYF.

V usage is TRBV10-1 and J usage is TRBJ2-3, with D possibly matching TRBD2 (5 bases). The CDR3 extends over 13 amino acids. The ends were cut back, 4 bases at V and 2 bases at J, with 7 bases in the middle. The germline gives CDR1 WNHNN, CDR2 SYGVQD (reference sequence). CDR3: CASSGEPTDTQYF. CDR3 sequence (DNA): TGCGCCAGCAGTGGGGAGCCCACAGATACGCAGTATTTT.

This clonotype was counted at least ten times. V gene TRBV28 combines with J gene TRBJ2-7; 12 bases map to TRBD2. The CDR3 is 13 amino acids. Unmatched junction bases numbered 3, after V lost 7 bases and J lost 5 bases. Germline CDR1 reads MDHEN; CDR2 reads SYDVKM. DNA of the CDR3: TGTGCCAGCATGACTAGCGGGAGCGACGAGCAGTACTTC. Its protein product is CASMTSGSDEQYF. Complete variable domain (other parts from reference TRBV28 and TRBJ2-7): DVKVTQSSRYLVKRTGEKVFLECVQDMDHENMFWYRQDPGLGLRLIYFSYDVKMKEKGDIPEGYSVSREKKERFSLILESASTNQTSMYLCASMTSGSDEQYFGPGTRLTVT.

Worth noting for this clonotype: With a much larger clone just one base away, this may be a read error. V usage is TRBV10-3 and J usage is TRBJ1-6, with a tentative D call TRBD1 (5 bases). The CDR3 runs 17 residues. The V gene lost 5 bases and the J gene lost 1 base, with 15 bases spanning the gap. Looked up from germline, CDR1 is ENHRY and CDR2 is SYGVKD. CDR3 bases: TGTGCCATCAGTCCGCGGGGGGTTGGATCCTATAATTCACCCCTCCACTTT. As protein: CAISPRGVGSYNSPLHF.

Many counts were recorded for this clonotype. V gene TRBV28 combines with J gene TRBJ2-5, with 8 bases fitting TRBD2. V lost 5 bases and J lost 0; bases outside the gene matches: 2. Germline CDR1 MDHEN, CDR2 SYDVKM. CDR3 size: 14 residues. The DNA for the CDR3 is TGTGCCAGCAGTAGCGGGAGATACCAAGAGACCCAGTACTTC. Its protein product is CASSSGRYQETQYF.

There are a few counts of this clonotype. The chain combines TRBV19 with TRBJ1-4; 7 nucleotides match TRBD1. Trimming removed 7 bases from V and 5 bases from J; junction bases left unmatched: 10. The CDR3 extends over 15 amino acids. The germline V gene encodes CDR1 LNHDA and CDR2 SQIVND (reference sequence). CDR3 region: CASNLDREGNEKLFF. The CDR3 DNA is TGTGCCAGTAACCTCGACAGGGAAGGAAATGAAAAACTGTTTTTT.

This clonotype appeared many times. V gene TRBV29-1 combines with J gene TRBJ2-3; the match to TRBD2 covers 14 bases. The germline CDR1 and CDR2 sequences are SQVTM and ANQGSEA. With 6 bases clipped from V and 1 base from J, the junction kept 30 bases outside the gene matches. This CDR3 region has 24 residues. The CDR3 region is CSVLGTVDSGTSGSDPPGTDTQYF. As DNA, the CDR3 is TGCAGCGTGTTGGGAACAGTAGACTCTGGGACTAGCGGGAGTGATCCCCCAGGCACAGATACGCAGTATTTT.

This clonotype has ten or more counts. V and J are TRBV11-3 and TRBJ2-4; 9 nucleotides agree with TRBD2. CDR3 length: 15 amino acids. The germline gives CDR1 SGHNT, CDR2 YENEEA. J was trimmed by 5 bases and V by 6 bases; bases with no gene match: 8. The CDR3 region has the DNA TGTGCCAGCAGTAATCTAGCGGGAACGCAAAACATTCAGTACTTC. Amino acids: CASSNLAGTQNIQYF. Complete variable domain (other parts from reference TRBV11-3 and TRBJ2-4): EAGVVQSPRYKIIEKKQPVAFWCNPISGHNTLYWYLQNLGQGPELLIRYENEEAVDDSQLPKDRFSAERLKGVDSTLKIQPAELGDSAVYLCASSNLAGTQNIQYFGAGTRLSVL.

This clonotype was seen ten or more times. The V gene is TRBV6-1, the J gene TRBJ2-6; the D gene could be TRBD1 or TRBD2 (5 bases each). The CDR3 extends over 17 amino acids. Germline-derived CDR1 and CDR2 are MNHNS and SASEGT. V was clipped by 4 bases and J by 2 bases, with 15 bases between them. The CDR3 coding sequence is TGTGCCAGCAGTGTTGTGTTAAGAGGGGCTGGGGCCAACGTCCTGACTTTC. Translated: CASSVVLRGAGANVLTF.

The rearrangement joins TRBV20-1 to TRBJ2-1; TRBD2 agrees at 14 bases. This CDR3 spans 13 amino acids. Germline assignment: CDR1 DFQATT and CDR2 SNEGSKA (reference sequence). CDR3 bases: TGCAGCGTGACTAGCGGGAGGGAGAATGAGCAGTTCTTC. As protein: CSVTSGRENEQFF.

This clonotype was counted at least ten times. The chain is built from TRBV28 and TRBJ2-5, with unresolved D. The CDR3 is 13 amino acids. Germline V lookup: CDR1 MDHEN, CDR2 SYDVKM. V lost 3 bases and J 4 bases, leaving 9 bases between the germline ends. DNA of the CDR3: TGTGCCAGCAGTTTTGGGGTCCCAGAGACCCAGTACTTC. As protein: CASSFGVPETQYF.

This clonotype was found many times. CDR3 residues: CASSVKQALSVNQPQHF. The CDR3 DNA reads TGTGCCAGCAGTGTTAAACAGGCATTAAGCGTCAATCAGCCCCAGCATTTT. This chain links TRBV6-1 with TRBJ1-5, with a weak D call TRBD1 (5 bases). V was clipped by 4 bases and J by 3 bases, with 19 bases between them. Germline V lookup: CDR1 MNHNS, CDR2 SASEGT. CDR3 length: 17 residues.